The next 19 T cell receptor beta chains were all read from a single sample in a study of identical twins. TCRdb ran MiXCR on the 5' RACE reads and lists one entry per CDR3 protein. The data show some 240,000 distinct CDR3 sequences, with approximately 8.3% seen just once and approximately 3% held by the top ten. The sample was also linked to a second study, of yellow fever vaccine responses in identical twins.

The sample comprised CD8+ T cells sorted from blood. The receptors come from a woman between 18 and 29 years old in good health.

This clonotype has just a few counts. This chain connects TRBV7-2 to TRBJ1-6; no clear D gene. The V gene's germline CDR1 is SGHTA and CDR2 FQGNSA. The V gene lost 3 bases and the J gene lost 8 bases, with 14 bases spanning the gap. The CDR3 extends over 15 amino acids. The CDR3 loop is CASSFTVPWDSPLHF. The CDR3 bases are TGTGCCAGCAGCTTTACGGTTCCTTGGGATTCACCCCTCCACTTT.

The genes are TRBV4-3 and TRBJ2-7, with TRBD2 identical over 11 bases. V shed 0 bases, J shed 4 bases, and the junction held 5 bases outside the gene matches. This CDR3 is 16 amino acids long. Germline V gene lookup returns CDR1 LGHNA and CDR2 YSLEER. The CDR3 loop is CASSQDGLAGGYEQYF. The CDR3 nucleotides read TGCGCCAGCAGCCAAGATGGGCTAGCGGGAGGTTACGAGCAGTACTTC.

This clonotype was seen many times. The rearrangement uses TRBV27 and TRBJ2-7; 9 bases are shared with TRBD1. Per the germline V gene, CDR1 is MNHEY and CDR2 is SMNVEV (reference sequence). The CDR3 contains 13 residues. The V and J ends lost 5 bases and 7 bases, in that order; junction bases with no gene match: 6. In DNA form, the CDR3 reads TGTGCCAGCAGTGGATACAGGGGGCAAGAGCAGTACTTC. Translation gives CASSGYRGQEQYF.

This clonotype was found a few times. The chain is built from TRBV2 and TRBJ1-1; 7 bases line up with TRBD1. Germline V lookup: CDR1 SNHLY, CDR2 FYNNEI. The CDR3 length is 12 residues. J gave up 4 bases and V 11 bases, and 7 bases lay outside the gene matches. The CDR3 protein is CAWGGGGTEAFF. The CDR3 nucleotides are TGTGCCTGGGGAGGGGGCGGCACTGAAGCTTTCTTT.

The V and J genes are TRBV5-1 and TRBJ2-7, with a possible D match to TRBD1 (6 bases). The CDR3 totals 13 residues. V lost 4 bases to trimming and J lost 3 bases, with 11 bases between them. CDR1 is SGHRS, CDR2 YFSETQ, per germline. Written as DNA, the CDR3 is TGCGCCAGCAGCGGCGGACAGAACTACGAGCAGTACTTC. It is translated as CASSGGQNYEQYF.

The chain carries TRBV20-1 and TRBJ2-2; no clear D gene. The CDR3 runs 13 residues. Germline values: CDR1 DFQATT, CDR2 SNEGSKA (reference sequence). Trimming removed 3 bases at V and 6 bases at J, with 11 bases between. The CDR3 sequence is CSARPYGAGELFF. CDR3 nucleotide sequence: TGCAGTGCTAGGCCATATGGAGCCGGGGAGCTGTTTTTT.

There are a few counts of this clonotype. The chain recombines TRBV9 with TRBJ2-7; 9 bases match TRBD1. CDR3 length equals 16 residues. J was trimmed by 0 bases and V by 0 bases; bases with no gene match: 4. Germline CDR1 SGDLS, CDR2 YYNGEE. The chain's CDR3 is CASSVDTGGVSYEQYF. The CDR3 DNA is TGTGCCAGCAGCGTAGATACAGGGGGCGTCTCCTACGAGCAGTACTTC.

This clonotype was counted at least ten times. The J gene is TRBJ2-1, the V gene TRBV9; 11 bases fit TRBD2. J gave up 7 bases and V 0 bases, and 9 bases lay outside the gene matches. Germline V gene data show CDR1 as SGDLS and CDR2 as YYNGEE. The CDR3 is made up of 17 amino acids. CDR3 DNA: TGTGCCAGCAGCGTAGGAGGGAGCGTAGCGGGGGGGAATGAGCAGTTCTTC. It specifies CASSVGGSVAGGNEQFF.

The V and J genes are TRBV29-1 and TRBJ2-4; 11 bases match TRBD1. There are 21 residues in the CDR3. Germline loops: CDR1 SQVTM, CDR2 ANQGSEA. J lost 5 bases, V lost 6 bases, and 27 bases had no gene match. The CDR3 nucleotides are TGCAGCGTCGAGACGGACGTTGAGGACAGGGGGCGAGAAGCGGTAGAAAACATTCAGTACTTC. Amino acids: CSVETDVEDRGREAVENIQYF. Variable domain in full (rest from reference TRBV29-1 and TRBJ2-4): SAVISQKPSRDICQRGTSLTIQCQVDSQVTMMFWYRQQPGQSLTLIATANQGSEATYESGFVIDKFPISRPNLTFSTLTVSNMSPEDSSIYLCSVETDVEDRGREAVENIQYFGAGTRLSVL.

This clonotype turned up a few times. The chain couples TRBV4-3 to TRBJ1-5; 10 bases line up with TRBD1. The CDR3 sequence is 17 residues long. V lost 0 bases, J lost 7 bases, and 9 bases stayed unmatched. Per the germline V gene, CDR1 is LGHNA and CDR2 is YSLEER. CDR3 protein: CASSQDRRQGAGQPQHF. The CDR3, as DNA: TGCGCCAGCAGCCAAGATAGGAGACAGGGGGCCGGGCAGCCCCAGCATTTT.

The CDR3 DNA follows: TGTGCCAGCAGGTCAACAGGGGTGGAGCAGTTCTTC. Protein sequence: CASRSTGVEQFF. The rearrangement links TRBV6-5 to TRBJ2-1, with TRBD1 matching over 7 bases. The CDR3 loop spans 12 amino acids. Trimming cost V 6 bases and J 10 bases; bases outside gene matches: 6. The V gene's germline CDR1 is MNHEY and CDR2 SVGAGI.

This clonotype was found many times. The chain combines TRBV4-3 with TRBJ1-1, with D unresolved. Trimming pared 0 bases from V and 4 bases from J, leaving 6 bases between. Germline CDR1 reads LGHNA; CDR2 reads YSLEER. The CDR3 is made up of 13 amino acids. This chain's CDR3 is CASSQDRGTEAFF. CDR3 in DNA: TGCGCCAGCAGCCAAGACCGGGGCACTGAAGCTTTCTTT.

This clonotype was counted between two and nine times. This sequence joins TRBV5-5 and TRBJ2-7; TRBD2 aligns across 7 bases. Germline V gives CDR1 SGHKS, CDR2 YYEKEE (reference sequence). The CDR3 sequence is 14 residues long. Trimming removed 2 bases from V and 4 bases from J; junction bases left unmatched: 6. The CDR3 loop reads CASSFSGRGYEQYF. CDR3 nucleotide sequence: TGTGCCAGCAGCTTTTCGGGGAGGGGATACGAGCAGTACTTC.

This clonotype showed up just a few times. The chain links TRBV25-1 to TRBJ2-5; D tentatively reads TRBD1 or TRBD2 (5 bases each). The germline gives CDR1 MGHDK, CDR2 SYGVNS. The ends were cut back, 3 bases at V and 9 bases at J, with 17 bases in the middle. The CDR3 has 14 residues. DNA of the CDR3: TGTGCCAGCAGTGATCTCGGGACCCCAGGGTCCCAGTACTTC. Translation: CASSDLGTPGSQYF.

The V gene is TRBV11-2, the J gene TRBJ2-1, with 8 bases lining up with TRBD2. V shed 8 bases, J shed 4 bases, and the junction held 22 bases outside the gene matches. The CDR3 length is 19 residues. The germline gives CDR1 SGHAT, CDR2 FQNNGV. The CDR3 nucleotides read TGTGCCAGCCTTACTCAGCTCCGGGGCGGGGGGCCCATTTACAATGAGCAGTTCTTC. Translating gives CASLTQLRGGGPIYNEQFF. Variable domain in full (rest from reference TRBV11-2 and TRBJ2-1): EAGVAQSPRYKIIEKRQSVAFWCNPISGHATLYWYQQILGQGPKLLIQFQNNGVVDDSQLPKDRFSAERLKGVDSTLKIQPAKLEDSAVYLCASLTQLRGGGPIYNEQFFGPGTRLTVL.

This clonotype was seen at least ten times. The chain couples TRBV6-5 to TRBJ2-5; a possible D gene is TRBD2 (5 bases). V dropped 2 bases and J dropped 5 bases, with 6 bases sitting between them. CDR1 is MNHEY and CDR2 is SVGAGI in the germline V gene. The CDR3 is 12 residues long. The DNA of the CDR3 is TGTGCCAGCAGTTACGGCGGGGAGACCCAGTACTTC. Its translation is CASSYGGETQYF.

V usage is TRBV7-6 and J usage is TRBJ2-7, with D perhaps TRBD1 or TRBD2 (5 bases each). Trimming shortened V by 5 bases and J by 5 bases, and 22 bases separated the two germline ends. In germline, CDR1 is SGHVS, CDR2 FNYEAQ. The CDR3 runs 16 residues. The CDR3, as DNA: TGTGCCAGCAGCCCTCGTCCCGGGACCCATGGGAACGAGCAGTACTTC. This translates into CASSPRPGTHGNEQYF.

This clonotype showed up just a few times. CDR3 in DNA: TGTGCCATCAGTGAGCCGGGGCGACAAGAGACCCAGTACTTC. It is translated as CAISEPGRQETQYF. The rearrangement links TRBV10-3 to TRBJ2-5; perhaps D is TRBD1 or TRBD2 (5 bases each). CDR1 ENHRY and CDR2 SYGVKD come from the germline V gene. Trimming took off 2 bases at V and 2 bases at J, with 9 bases between the two ends. The CDR3 totals 14 residues.

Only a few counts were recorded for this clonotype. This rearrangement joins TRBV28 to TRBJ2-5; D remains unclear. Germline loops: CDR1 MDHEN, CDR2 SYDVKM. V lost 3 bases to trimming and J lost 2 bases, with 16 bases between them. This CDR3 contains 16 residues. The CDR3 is CASSFFGVGPQETQYF. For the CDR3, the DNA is TGTGCCAGCAGTTTTTTTGGGGTAGGGCCACAAGAGACCCAGTACTTC.